This TCR beta chain comes out of a study of T cell responses to AZD1222 COVID-19 vaccine. Generated by immunoSEQ multiplex PCR, the TCRdb table keeps only in-frame clones and is missing some. The table lists around 100,000 clones, about 86% of them singletons. General observations from the study: Donors skewed white British and female; clonal diversity was possibly underestimated. Among spike-specific TCRs, nearly half reportedly target unmutated variant regions. At study baseline, merely a handful of AZD1222 recipients were seropositive. Repertoire sampling happened only post peak T cell response.

Concerning this clone itself: Its antigen is not known.

This sample comprised peripheral blood, obtained on day 0 of AZD1222 vaccination. The origin of this receptor is an adult in good health.

The CDR3 DNA sequence: TGTGCCAGCAGCGAGTATATGGACAGGGCACGAAGTCCTTTCTTT. Protein product: CASSEYMDRARSPFF. V and J are TRBV5-4 and TRBJ1-1; 8 bases fit TRBD1. CDR3 length: 15 residues. V gave up 4 bases and J gave up 12 bases; unmatched junction bases: 17. The germline CDR1 and CDR2 sequences are SGHNT and YYREEE (reference sequence). Full variable domain (missing parts from reference TRBV5-4 and TRBJ1-1): ETGVTQSPTHLIKTRGQQVTLRCSSQSGHNTVSWYQQALGQGPQFIFQYYREEENGRGNFPPRFSGLQFPNYSSELNVNALELDDSALYLCASSEYMDRARSPFFGQGTRLTVV.